Listed below are T cell receptor beta chains from one sample, sequenced in a study of cytomegalovirus exposure and HLA in healthy donors. The assay was immunoSEQ multiplex PCR, and TCRdb's table has in-frame clones only and misses some. The table shows tens of thousands of clones, with 85% to 95% occurring only once. The sample comprised PBMCs. These receptors originate from a woman between 18 and 29 years old in good health and CMV-seronegative. Both conserved end residues are part of each CDR3. Fields, in order: V gene, CDR3 length, clone size, D gene, J gene, CDR3 DNA, CDR3 protein. A D gene is named only where the DNA matches it firmly. Not every row has a clone size; where given, it reads once, few, many or a size class.

TRBV14	14	-	-	TRBJ1-1	TGTGCCAGCAGCCAAGAACAGTCTTTCACTGAAGCTTTCTTT	CASSQEQSFTEAFF
TRBV7-2	11	-	-	TRBJ1-1	TGTGCCAGCAGCTTACGAGGAGAAGCTTTCTTT	CASSLRGEAFF
TRBV30	12	-	TRBD1	TRBJ2-1	TGTGCCTGGAGAGACAGGGCCGATGAGCAGTTCTTC	CAWRDRADEQFF
TRBV15	14	-	-	TRBJ1-1	TGTGCCACCAGCAGAGATCCGGGAGCCACTGAAGCTTTCTTT	CATSRDPGATEAFF
TRBV5-6	17	-	TRBD1	TRBJ2-7	TGTGCCAGCAGTTCACCAACCGGGACAGCGAGCTCCTACGAGCAGTACTTC	CASSSPTGTASSYEQYF
TRBV28	15	once	-	TRBJ2-1	TGTGCCAGCAGCCCCAGGGCGAGCTCCTACAATGAGCAGTTCTTC	CASSPRASSYNEQFF
TRBV11-2	13	-	TRBD2	TRBJ2-1	TGTGCCAGCAGTTTGAGCGGGAGTAATGAGCAGTTCTTC	CASSLSGSNEQFF
TRBV5-4	14	-	-	TRBJ2-2	TGTGCCAGCAGCTTGGTTCCGGACACCGGGGAGCTGTTTTTT	CASSLVPDTGELFF
TRBV7-2	13	-	-	TRBJ1-6	TGTGCCAGCAGCTTAGCGATGAGGTCACCCCTCCACTTT	CASSLAMRSPLHF
TRBV6-1	12	once	-	TRBJ1-5	TGTGCCAGCAGAGAGGAAAATCAGCCCCAGCATTTT	CASREENQPQHF
TRBV7-2	14	-	TRBD1	TRBJ1-5	TGTGCCAGCACCTTTGGGACAGGGGGACAGCCCCAGCATTTT	CASTFGTGGQPQHF
TRBV4-1	15	-	-	TRBJ2-1	TGCGCCAGCAGCCAAGTGCAGCGTTCCTACAATGAGCAGTTCTTC	CASSQVQRSYNEQFF
TRBV29-1	15	-	TRBD2	TRBJ2-3	TGCAGCGGCCTGGCAGGCGGGGGGGCTACAGATACGCAGTATTTT	CSGLAGGGATDTQYF
TRBV29-1	15	-	-	TRBJ2-1	TGCAGCGTTAGCGAGACGGGGAGCTCCTACAATGAGCAGTTCTTC	CSVSETGSSYNEQFF
TRBV7-3	13	-	-	TRBJ2-3	TGTGCCAGCAGCTTAGGGGCAGGAGATACGCAGTATTTT	CASSLGAGDTQYF
TRBV7-6	16	-	-	TRBJ2-7	TGTGCCAGCAGCTTATCTTTGGCTACCAGGGGCGACGAGCAGTACTTC	CASSLSLATRGDEQYF
TRBV4-1	14	-	-	TRBJ2-3	TGCGCCAGCAGCCATTGGCTGGGCACAGATACGCAGTATTTT	CASSHWLGTDTQYF
TRBV12-5	14	-	-	TRBJ2-1	TGTGCTAGTGGTAGGTGGGAGAGGGTCAATGAGCAGTTCTTC	CASGRWERVNEQFF
TRBV2	16	-	-	TRBJ1-3	TGTGCCAGCAGTGAAGACGTCCGGCGGGCTGGAAACACCATATATTTT	CASSEDVRRAGNTIYF
TRBV10-2	14	-	-	TRBJ2-2	TGCGCCAGCAGTCTTCAGGGGGGCACCGGGGAGCTGTTTTTT	CASSLQGGTGELFF
TRBV7-2	14	once	TRBD1	TRBJ1-5	TGTGCCAGCAGCTTGGGGACAGGGGGCTGGATTAGGCATTTT	CASSLGTGGWIRHF
TRBV5-1	15	once	TRBD1	TRBJ2-3	TGCGCCAGCAGCTTGAAAGGGGGCTTCACAGATACGCAGTATTTT	CASSLKGGFTDTQYF
TRBV11-2	14	once	-	TRBJ1-2	TGTGCCAGCAGCCTCGCGCCGGGTGGGTATGGCTACACCTTC	CASSLAPGGYGYTF
TRBV7-9	11	-	-	TRBJ2-2	TGTGCCAGCATTCGCGCCGGGGAGCTGTTTTTT	CASIRAGELFF
TRBV13	13	-	TRBD1	TRBJ1-2	TGTGCCAGCTCCGACAGGGCCTCCAAAGGCTACACCTTC	CASSDRASKGYTF
TRBV19	14	once	-	TRBJ1-4	TGTGCCAGTAGTATAGGAGGGTCGGGTGAAAAACTGTTTTTT	CASSIGGSGEKLFF
TRBV30	13	-	TRBD1	TRBJ1-5	TGTGCCTGGAGTCGACAGGGAAATCAGCCCCAGCATTTT	CAWSRQGNQPQHF
TRBV6-1	17	once	TRBD1	TRBJ2-4	TGTGCCAGCAGTGACGGGACAGGGGGCGCGGGCAAAAACATTCAGTACTTC	CASSDGTGGAGKNIQYF
TRBV9	17	-	-	TRBJ2-2	TGTGCCAGCACCGGGGTTAAAGGGACAACGAACACCGGGGAGCTGTTTTTT	CASTGVKGTTNTGELFF
TRBV9	16	-	-	TRBJ1-4	TGTGCCAGCAGCGTAGAGGATGGACGGGATAATGAAAAACTGTTTTTT	CASSVEDGRDNEKLFF
TRBV21-1	12	-	-	TRBJ2-1	TGTGCCAGCAGCAAAGGGGGGAGGGAGCAGTTCTTC	CASSKGGREQFF
TRBV30	16	-	-	TRBJ1-5	TGTGCCTGGAGGCCGAAGGGGCCAGTTGAAAATCAGCCCCAGCATTTT	CAWRPKGPVENQPQHF
TRBV9	12	-	-	TRBJ1-1	TGTGCCAGCAGCCCAGGCGAGACTGAAGCTTTCTTT	CASSPGETEAFF
TRBV6-1	14	-	-	TRBJ2-5	TGTGCCAGCAGTCAAAAGTGGCAGCAAGAGACCCAGTACTTC	CASSQKWQQETQYF
TRBV4-3	19	-	TRBD2	TRBJ2-5	TGCGCCAGCAGCCAAGGCCATCGTGGGACTAGCGGGAGGGGGGAGACCCAGTACTTC	CASSQGHRGTSGRGETQYF
TRBV7-2	13	-	-	TRBJ2-3	TGTGCCAGCAGCCTTATGTTCACAGATACGCAGTATTTT	CASSLMFTDTQYF
TRBV14	15	-	-	TRBJ2-3	TGTGCCAGCAGCCAACAACTAGGTAGCACAGATACGCAGTATTTT	CASSQQLGSTDTQYF
TRBV7-2	16	-	TRBD2	TRBJ2-1	TGTGCCAGCAGCCTGAGCGGGGGGAGCTCCTACAATGAGCAGTTCTTC	CASSLSGGSSYNEQFF
TRBV4-3	13	-	-	TRBJ1-2	TGCGCCAGCAGCCAAGACCGAGGGTATGGCTACACCTTC	CASSQDRGYGYTF
TRBV7-9	15	-	-	TRBJ1-5	TGTGCCAGCAGCTTAGGATCGGGGGGCTTTCAGCCCCAGCATTTT	CASSLGSGGFQPQHF
TRBV27	14	-	-	TRBJ2-1	TGTGCCAGCAGTCGACCGGGACTTGGAAGTGAGCAGTTCTTC	CASSRPGLGSEQFF